This TCR beta chain was recorded in a study of blood T cells in healthy people across ages. Study-level findings and limits: With naive T cell percentage, TCR beta diversity showed a strong correlation. Diversity of TCR beta per million T cells declined in a roughly linear way with age.

A sample-barcoded 5' primer and a J-beta primer mix were used in a second PCR of about 7 to 12 cycles. TCRdb re-derived calls from the 5' RACE reads in MiXCR, one entry per CDR3 protein. The table records more than 750,000 distinct CDR3 sequences, 25% to 30% of them present only once. This clonotype has a count of ten or more. Antigen unknown. The CDR3 runs 14 residues. Trimming cost V 5 bases and J 11 bases; bases outside gene matches: 11. CDR1 and CDR2 from the germline V gene are SQVTM and ANQGSEA. These same records also appear under a second study, on T cells of mothers and their children.

The sample comprised blood. The chain is built from TRBV29-1 and TRBJ2-3; 12 bases align to TRBD2. This sequence was found in a woman aged 35 to 49 in good health. CDR3 protein: CSVSLAGGPAEQYF. The CDR3 DNA sequence: TGCAGCGTTTCCCTAGCGGGGGGGCCGGCGGAGCAGTATTTT.